A single sample gave rise to the 30 T cell receptor beta chains below, sequenced in a study of blood T cell repertoires in COVID-19. Repertoires were generated with immunoSEQ multiplex PCR, while TCRdb's copy carries only in-frame clones and drops some. The data show 250,000 or so clones, more than 85% seen once. Sequenced input: PBMCs or T cells enriched from blood (not recorded which). Source of these receptors: a man in his forties or fifties who had been exposed to COVID-19.

This chain uses TRBV7-9 with TRBJ2-2; 9 bases fit TRBD2. V lost 2 bases, J lost 9 bases, and 10 bases stayed unmatched. Germline V lookup: CDR1 SEHNR, CDR2 FQNEAQ (reference sequence). CDR3 length: 16 amino acids. The CDR3 reads CASSLRRLADHRELFF. As DNA, the CDR3 is TGTGCCAGCAGCTTACGCAGACTAGCGGACCACCGGGAGCTGTTTTTT.

The CDR3 loop reads CASSPEGDSYEQYF. The CDR3 DNA reads TGTGCCAGCAGCCCGGAGGGGGACAGCTACGAGCAGTACTTC. This rearrangement joins TRBV5-4 to TRBJ2-7; possibly TRBD1 for D (7 bases). V lost 4 bases and J lost 3, with 14 bases in between. Germline CDR1 and CDR2: SGHNT and YYREEE (reference sequence). There are 14 residues in the CDR3.

This clone was seen just once. The rearrangement links TRBV2 to TRBJ2-1; 8 nucleotides line up with TRBD2. V was clipped by 4 bases and J by 5 bases; unmatched bases: 10. The CDR3 loop spans 16 amino acids. Germline V lookup: CDR1 SNHLY, CDR2 FYNNEI. CDR3 nucleotides: TGTGCCAGCAGTGCCCTCGGGACTAGGCGTAACAATGAGCAGTTCTTC. Its translation: CASSALGTRRNNEQFF.

CDR3 nucleotides: TGTGCCAGTAGTTTGGACAGAGACCCTAGCACAGATACGCAGTATTTT. Translated: CASSLDRDPSTDTQYF. The chain uses TRBV19 and TRBJ2-3; D is perhaps TRBD1 (6 bases). CDR3 size: 16 residues. Trimming took off 5 bases at V and 0 bases at J, with 15 bases between the two ends. The germline gives CDR1 LNHDA, CDR2 SQIVND (reference sequence).

In DNA, the CDR3 is TGCGCCAGCAGCGGGGGACAGGGAGGCAATCAGCCCCAGCATTTT. Encoded protein: CASSGGQGGNQPQHF. V and J are TRBV4-1 and TRBJ1-5; 9 nucleotides line up with TRBD1. V shed 5 bases and J 2 bases; nucleotides not matched to a gene: 4. Germline values: CDR1 MGHRA, CDR2 YSYEKL. This CDR3 contains 15 residues.

This rearrangement joins TRBV10-3 to TRBJ2-7; 15 bases align to TRBD2. Germline trimming cut 2 bases from V and 5 bases from J; bases unmatched to any gene: 13. The CDR3 covers 19 residues. CDR1 and CDR2 (germline): ENHRY, SYGVKD. Here the CDR3 DNA reads TGTGCCATCAGTGAGACCAGCTTTAGGACTAGCGGGAGGGGTAACGAGCAGTACTTC. Its protein product is CAISETSFRTSGRGNEQYF.

The chain employs TRBV4-3 and TRBJ2-3, with a tentative D call TRBD1 (6 bases). With 0 bases removed from V and 1 base from J, the gap between germline ends came to 17 bases. The CDR3 loop spans 18 amino acids. Germline V gene sequence: CDR1 LGHNA, CDR2 YSLEER. CDR3 coding DNA: TGCGCCAGCAGCCAAGATGGGACCGGGGCAGGGGGCACAGATACGCAGTATTTT. Its protein is CASSQDGTGAGGTDTQYF.

The chain recombines TRBV28 with TRBJ2-7; 13 bases map to TRBD2. The CDR3 is 19 residues long. J lost 0 bases, V lost 5 bases, and 13 bases had no gene match. The germline V gene encodes CDR1 MDHEN and CDR2 SYDVKM. CDR3 in amino acids: CASSLPRTSGRRGSYEQYF. The CDR3 DNA is TGTGCCAGCAGTCTACCTCGGACTAGCGGGAGAAGGGGCTCCTACGAGCAGTACTTC.

V usage is TRBV5-8 and J usage is TRBJ2-7; TRBD1 aligns across 7 bases. The CDR3 is 16 residues long. The trim removed 2 bases at V and 2 bases at J, leaving 10 bases unmatched. Germline V gene data show CDR1 as SGHTS and CDR2 as YDEGEE. The CDR3 region is CASSFGHRTGTYEQYF. In nucleotides, the CDR3 is TGTGCCAGCAGCTTTGGACACCGGACAGGAACCTACGAGCAGTACTTC.

Points on this clone: This sample also contains other DNA sequences that code for the same CDR3. The chain recombines TRBV18 with TRBJ2-3, with D possibly being TRBD1 (6 bases). The CDR3 extends over 14 amino acids. The germline gives CDR1 KGHSH, CDR2 LQKENI. The ends were cut back, 3 bases at V and 0 bases at J, with 7 bases in the middle. CDR3 sequence (DNA): TGTGCCAGCTCACCCGACAGGAGCACAGATACGCAGTATTTT. The encoded protein is CASSPDRSTDTQYF.

This clone was seen only once. V gene TRBV7-3 combines with J gene TRBJ2-3; D perhaps matches TRBD1 (6 bases). Germline V CDR1 and CDR2: SGHTA, FQGTGA. Trimming took off 3 bases at V and 0 bases at J, with 16 bases between the two ends. The CDR3 is 17 amino acids. The CDR3 is CASSLTWTAKSTDTQYF. The DNA for the CDR3 is TGTGCCAGCAGCTTGACTTGGACAGCCAAAAGCACAGATACGCAGTATTTT.

CDR3 coding DNA: TGTGCCAGCAGTTTATCCTCGGCCCTAGCGGGGCACCCCTACGAGCAGTACTTC. As protein: CASSLSSALAGHPYEQYF. The chain uses TRBV28 and TRBJ2-7; 9 nucleotides line up with TRBD2. V trimming: 1 base; J trimming: 2 bases; junction bases outside the gene matches: 12. The CDR3 has 18 residues. Germline V lookup: CDR1 MDHEN, CDR2 SYDVKM.

The chain recombines TRBV3-1 (or the pseudogene TRBV3-2) with TRBJ1-2; no definite D call. This CDR3 has 12 residues. Germline V lookup: CDR1 LGHDT, CDR2 YNNKEL (reference sequence). Trimming took 1 base from V and 7 from J, leaving 7 bases between them. The CDR3 DNA sequence: TGTGCCAGCAGCCAAGGTAGGAGTGGCTACACCTTC. It specifies CASSQGRSGYTF.

This clone was picked up one time. The chain recombines TRBV30 with TRBJ2-1, with 9 bases lining up with TRBD2. From germline, CDR1 is GTSNPN and CDR2 SVGIG (reference sequence). Unmatched junction bases numbered 3, after V lost 0 bases and J lost 0 bases. The CDR3 totals 16 residues. The CDR3 protein is CAWSVETSGSYNEQFF. The CDR3 DNA follows: TGTGCCTGGAGTGTTGAGACTAGCGGCTCCTACAATGAGCAGTTCTTC.

The chain is built from TRBV6-5 and TRBJ2-2; no reliable D call. The CDR3 sequence is 13 residues long. The V gene's germline CDR1 is MNHEY and CDR2 SVGAGI. V lost 10 bases and J 4 bases, leaving 13 bases between the germline ends. The CDR3 reads CATRLAGTGELFF. The CDR3 coding sequence is TGTGCCACCCGACTTGCTGGCACCGGGGAGCTGTTTTTT.

The chain is built from TRBV25-1 and TRBJ1-6; maybe TRBD1 (6 bases). V gave up 7 bases and J gave up 6 bases, with 13 bases separating them. The CDR3 is 14 residues long. CDR1 is MGHDK and CDR2 is SYGVNS in the germline V gene. In nucleotides, the CDR3 is TGTGCCAGCAACGCAGGGGCGGCTAATTCACCCCTCCACTTT. Residues: CASNAGAANSPLHF.

This sequence joins TRBV14 and TRBJ2-7; no clear D gene. Between the trimmed V and J ends, which lost 0 bases and 2 bases, there was a span of 8 bases. The CDR3 extends over 14 amino acids. CDR1 and CDR2 (germline): SGHDN, FVKESK. As DNA, the CDR3 is TGTGCCAGCAGCCAAGAGGTACAGACCTACGAGCAGTACTTC. Protein sequence: CASSQEVQTYEQYF. Combining the CDR3 with reference TRBV14 and TRBJ2-7 gives the whole variable domain EAGVTQFPSHSVIEKGQTVTLRCDPISGHDNLYWYRRVMGKEIKFLLHFVKESKQDESGMPNNRFLAERTGGTYSTLKVQPAELEDSGVYFCASSQEVQTYEQYFGPGTRLTVT.

The CDR3 loop is CASSPGWGGAVETQYF. The CDR3 DNA reads TGTGCCAGCAGCCCCGGATGGGGGGGCGCAGTGGAGACCCAGTACTTC. The chain is built from TRBV28 and TRBJ2-5; the D gene is possibly TRBD2 (7 bases). This CDR3 contains 16 residues. The V gene lost 6 bases and the J gene lost 5 bases, with 22 bases spanning the gap. The germline V gene encodes CDR1 MDHEN and CDR2 SYDVKM.

The chain is built from TRBV6-5 and TRBJ2-1, with D unclear. The germline V gene encodes CDR1 MNHEY and CDR2 SVGAGI. Trimming removed 0 bases at V and 9 bases at J, with 12 bases between. The CDR3 is 14 residues long. CDR3 amino acids: CASSYSGPTAEQFF. DNA of the CDR3: TGTGCCAGCAGTTACTCGGGCCCTACTGCTGAGCAGTTCTTC.

The chain is built from TRBV11-1 and TRBJ2-7, with 7 bases fitting TRBD1. J gave up 5 bases and V 4 bases, and 11 bases lay outside the gene matches. Germline V CDR1 and CDR2: SGHAT, FQDESV (reference sequence). There are 15 residues in the CDR3. Here the CDR3 reads CASSSTGTVAHEQYF. The CDR3 coding sequence is TGTGCCAGCAGCTCGACCGGGACAGTAGCCCACGAGCAGTACTTC.

This chain connects TRBV9 to TRBJ2-3, with TRBD1 as a possible D gene (6 bases). Trimming cost V 1 base and J 1 base, with 16 bases left between them. The CDR3 length is 17 residues. Germline lookup yields CDR1 SGDLS and CDR2 YYNGEE. CDR3 nucleotides: TGTGCCAGCAGCGTAAAAACAGGGATGATGGGCACAGATACGCAGTATTTT. Amino acids: CASSVKTGMMGTDTQYF.

The chain recombines TRBV20-1 with TRBJ2-7; no definite D call. The CDR3 runs to 11 residues. Germline V CDR1 and CDR2: DFQATT, SNEGSKA (reference sequence). V was shortened by 0 bases and J by 4 bases, with 4 bases between the two germline ends. CDR3 protein: CSAREIYEQYF. Here the CDR3 DNA reads TGCAGTGCTAGAGAAATATACGAGCAGTACTTC.

The rearrangement joins TRBV24-1 to TRBJ2-2; a weak D match, TRBD1 (6 bases). The CDR3 sequence is 16 residues long. Germline CDR1 is KGHDR and CDR2 is SFDVKD. V dropped 3 bases and J dropped 5 bases, with 15 bases sitting between them. DNA for the CDR3: TGTGCCACCAGTGATACTACAGGGCGGAGGACCGGGGAGCTGTTTTTT. This gives the protein CATSDTTGRRTGELFF.

The J gene is TRBJ1-1, the V gene TRBV28, with 10 bases fitting TRBD1. With V trimmed by 10 bases and J by 3 bases, 8 bases remained unmatched. Germline V CDR1 and CDR2: MDHEN, SYDVKM. The CDR3 loop spans 14 amino acids. The CDR3 bases are TGTGCCATCACGTTGGGGACAGGGGACACTGAAGCTTTCTTT. It encodes CAITLGTGDTEAFF.

This chain connects TRBV24-1 to TRBJ1-2; 7 nucleotides line up with TRBD1. The germline V gene has CDR1 KGHDR and CDR2 SFDVKD. The CDR3 has 15 residues. V gave up 7 bases and J gave up 3 bases; unmatched junction bases: 10. The CDR3 nucleotides read TGTGCCACCAGGCGTACAGGGGAGGAAGACTATGGCTACACCTTC. It encodes CATRRTGEEDYGYTF.

The chain employs TRBV28 and TRBJ1-1; unclear D gene. V was shortened by 4 bases and J by 3 bases, with 9 bases between the two germline ends. The germline gives CDR1 MDHEN, CDR2 SYDVKM. This CDR3 is built from 13 residues. The CDR3 nucleotides are TGTGCCAGCAGTTACAGTACCCACACTGAAGCTTTCTTT. Amino acid sequence: CASSYSTHTEAFF. The full variable domain, with the rest looked up from reference TRBV28 and TRBJ1-1, is DVKVTQSSRYLVKRTGEKVFLECVQDMDHENMFWYRQDPGLGLRLIYFSYDVKMKEKGDIPEGYSVSREKKERFSLILESASTNQTSMYLCASSYSTHTEAFFGQGTRLTVV.

The count of this clone is one. This chain connects TRBV28 to TRBJ2-3; 8 nucleotides match TRBD1. V shed 3 bases, J shed 2 bases, and the junction held 10 bases outside the gene matches. The germline CDR1 and CDR2 sequences are MDHEN and SYDVKM. This CDR3 comprises 17 residues. CDR3 in amino acids: CASSLPVVGQVTDTQYF. CDR3 coding DNA: TGTGCCAGCAGTTTGCCCGTAGTGGGACAGGTCACAGATACGCAGTATTTT.

The table lists this clone with a count of one. The V call is TRBV9, the J call TRBJ1-2; 7 positions agree with TRBD1. The CDR3 consists of 15 residues. V was pared by 3 bases and J by 5 bases, with 10 bases of the junction left unmatched. Germline CDR1 and CDR2: SGDLS and YYNGEE. This CDR3 reads CASSDGDRGFYGYTF. DNA for the CDR3: TGTGCCAGCAGCGATGGGGACAGAGGATTTTATGGCTACACCTTC.

CDR3 nucleotides: TGTGCCAGCAGCTTAGTAGCGGGCGAACTTACCGGGGAGCTGTTTTTT. As protein: CASSLVAGELTGELFF. V is TRBV7-2 and J is TRBJ2-2; 7 bases fit TRBD2. This CDR3 contains 16 residues. CDR1 and CDR2 from the germline V gene are SGHTA and FQGNSA. V lost 1 base, J lost 5 bases, and 7 bases stayed unmatched.

The chain recombines TRBV28 with TRBJ1-5, with D unresolved. Trimming took off 5 bases at V and 2 bases at J, with 13 bases between the two ends. CDR1 is MDHEN and CDR2 is SYDVKM in the germline V gene. The CDR3 extends over 15 amino acids. DNA for the CDR3: TGTGCCAGCAGTCCCATCCAAATTGGCAATCAGCCCCAGCATTTT. Protein product: CASSPIQIGNQPQHF.